These 7 T cell receptor beta chains were sequenced from one sample in a study of OX40 agonist ivuxolimab in advanced cancers. The data were produced by immunoSEQ multiplex PCR, yet TCRdb's version contains in-frame clones alone and is incomplete. The profile shows some 83,000 clones, about 90% of them singletons. The specimen was CD4+ or CD8+ T cells sorted from blood, collected in a trial of the OX40 agonist ivuxolimab. These TCRs come from an adult with an advanced solid tumor such as melanoma, head and neck, liver or kidney cancer.

The J gene is TRBJ2-3, the V gene TRBV25-1, with D possibly called TRBD1 or TRBD2 (6 bases each). This CDR3 comprises 15 residues. V shed 5 bases and J shed 0 bases, with 12 bases lying between them. Germline CDR1 reads MGHDK; CDR2 reads SYGVNS. CDR3 coding DNA: TGTGCCAGCAGTCTGGTAGGGGGGAGCACAGATACGCAGTATTTT. This encodes CASSLVGGSTDTQYF.

As to this clone: One junction end disagrees with the germline gene, perhaps due to a read error. The chain combines TRBV13 with TRBJ1-5; D possibly corresponds to TRBD1 (6 bases). CDR3 length: 13 residues. Germline CDR1 and CDR2: PRHDT and FYEKMQ (reference sequence). CDR3 loop: CAGSLGGGQPQHF. CDR3 sequence (DNA): TGTGCCGGCAGCTTAGGGGGAGGCCAGCCCCAGCATTTT.

This clone was found once. V and J are TRBV5-6 and TRBJ1-1; 8 nucleotides agree with TRBD1. The CDR3 is 16 residues long. Germline loops: CDR1 SGHDT, CDR2 YYEEEE. After removal of 4 bases from V and 3 bases from J, the junction contained 11 bases not matched to a gene. In nucleotides, the CDR3 is TGTGCCAGCAGCCGACAAGACAGGGGCGTTTACACTGAAGCTTTCTTT. Protein sequence: CASSRQDRGVYTEAFF.

V is TRBV28 and J is TRBJ1-5; D unclear. This CDR3 comprises 15 residues. CDR1 is MDHEN and CDR2 is SYDVKM in the germline V gene. The V gene lost 3 bases and the J gene lost 6 bases, with 15 bases spanning the gap. The CDR3 region is CASSFFGVRGQPQHF. In nucleotides, the CDR3 is TGTGCCAGCAGTTTTTTCGGGGTAAGAGGTCAGCCCCAGCATTTT.

The chain recombines TRBV16 with TRBJ1-1; D possibly corresponds to TRBD1 (6 bases). This CDR3 is built from 14 residues. Germline lookup yields CDR1 KGHSY and CDR2 FQNENV. The V and J ends lost 3 bases and 8 bases respectively, with 16 bases between them. The CDR3 protein is CASSHLVQGFEAFF. The DNA for the CDR3 is TGTGCCAGCAGCCATCTCGTACAGGGCTTCGAAGCTTTCTTT.

This clone came up once. The chain employs TRBV4-3 and TRBJ2-1; D is unresolved. The germline CDR1 and CDR2 sequences are LGHNA and YSLEER. The V and J ends lost 0 bases and 13 bases respectively, with 13 bases between them. CDR3 length equals 13 residues. CDR3 amino acids: CASSQENGIFQFF. In nucleotides, the CDR3 is TGCGCCAGCAGCCAAGAGAATGGGATTTTTCAGTTCTTC.

The chain combines TRBV4-3 with TRBJ2-2; TRBD2 is a possible D gene (6 bases). Germline CDR1 and CDR2: LGHNA and YSLEER. The CDR3 sequence is 17 residues long. V was pared by 2 bases and J by 4 bases, with 17 bases between. The CDR3 loop is CASSQPLWGDGTGELFF. CDR3 bases: TGCGCCAGCAGCCAACCCCTTTGGGGGGACGGCACCGGGGAGCTGTTTTTT.